The 5 T cell receptor beta chains reported below all come from one sample, sequenced in a study of cytomegalovirus exposure and HLA in healthy donors. The PCR made use of 60 Vbeta and 13 Jbeta primers. Assay used: immunoSEQ multiplex PCR; TCRdb lists only in-frame clones, some missing. The sample shows 60,000 to 70,000 clones, approximately 64% of them seen only once. Sequencing used PBMCs. Every receptor here comes from a middle-aged man in good health and CMV-seropositive.

CDR3 protein: CAASSGGGWNIQYF. In nucleotides, the CDR3 is TGTGCCGCCTCTAGCGGGGGAGGTTGGAACATTCAGTACTTC. The chain couples TRBV30 to TRBJ2-4; TRBD2 agrees at 10 bases. The V segment lost 8 bases and the J segment 7 bases; nucleotides outside the gene matches: 11. The V gene's germline CDR1 is GTSNPN and CDR2 SVGIG (reference sequence). The CDR3 sequence is 14 residues long.

The rearrangement joins TRBV29-1 to TRBJ1-4; D uncertain. CDR1 SQVTM and CDR2 ANQGSEA come from the germline V gene. V lost 7 bases, J lost 8 bases, and 20 bases lay in between. The length of the CDR3 is 14 residues. This chain's CDR3 is CSASQEARGEKLFF. The CDR3 DNA follows: TGCAGCGCCTCTCAAGAGGCTCGGGGAGAAAAACTGTTTTTT.

V and J are TRBV9 and TRBJ2-7; D possibly corresponds to TRBD2 (6 bases). The CDR3 length is 14 residues. Germline V gene data show CDR1 as SGDLS and CDR2 as YYNGEE. V lost 2 bases, J lost 6 bases, and 15 bases lay in between. CDR3 loop: CASSVLNMGGEQYF. The CDR3 nucleotides read TGTGCCAGCAGCGTTTTAAATATGGGGGGCGAGCAGTACTTC. Using reference TRBV9 and TRBJ2-7 for the parts outside the CDR3, the full variable domain is DSGVTQTPKHLITATGQRVTLRCSPRSGDLSVYWYQQSLDQGLQFLIQYYNGEERAKGNILERFSAQQFPDLHSELNLSSLELGDSALYFCASSVLNMGGEQYFGPGTRLTVT.

This clone came up a few times. The chain has TRBV2 and TRBJ2-4, with 7 positions matching TRBD1. This CDR3 has 16 residues. V was pared by 3 bases and J by 0 bases, with 5 bases of the junction left unmatched. Germline loops: CDR1 SNHLY, CDR2 FYNNEI. The CDR3 here is CASSDSGTEAKNIQYF. CDR3 bases: TGTGCCAGCAGTGATTCCGGGACAGAAGCCAAAAACATTCAGTACTTC. The full variable domain, rest sourced from reference TRBV2 and TRBJ2-4, is EPEVTQTPSHQVTQMGQEVILRCVPISNHLYFYWYRQILGQKVEFLVSFYNNEISEKSEIFDDQFSVERPDGSNFTLKIRSTKLEDSAMYFCASSDSGTEAKNIQYFGAGTRLSVL.

V and J are TRBV9 and TRBJ2-1, with D tentatively TRBD2 (5 bases). Germline V gene sequence: CDR1 SGDLS, CDR2 YYNGEE. V was trimmed by 0 bases and J by 3 bases, leaving 10 bases between them. The CDR3 covers 15 residues. Here the CDR3 reads CASSVGAGLYNEQFF. As DNA, the CDR3 is TGTGCCAGCAGCGTAGGGGCGGGCCTCTACAATGAGCAGTTCTTC.